These 30 T cell receptor beta chains were sequenced from one sample in a study of OX40 agonist ivuxolimab in advanced cancers. Sequenced by immunoSEQ multiplex PCR; TCRdb stores in-frame clones only, minus some. The sample has 80,000 or so clones; roughly 92% are singletons. The input for sequencing was CD4+ or CD8+ T cells sorted from blood, taken in a trial of the OX40 agonist ivuxolimab. These receptors originate from an adult with an advanced solid tumor such as melanoma, head and neck, liver or kidney cancer.

There are a few counts of this clone. The rearrangement joins TRBV10-3 to TRBJ1-5; 7 bases map to TRBD1. Germline V gene sequence: CDR1 ENHRY, CDR2 SYGVKD. V was pared by 0 bases and J by 1 base, with 0 bases of the junction left unmatched. This CDR3 spans 15 amino acids. In DNA form, the CDR3 reads TGTGCCATCAGTGAGTCAGGGGGCAGCAATCAGCCCCAGCATTTT. As protein: CAISESGGSNQPQHF.

The chain employs TRBV5-4 and TRBJ2-7; 9 bases align to TRBD1. The germline gives CDR1 SGHNT, CDR2 YYREEE (reference sequence). With V trimmed by 3 bases and J by 3 bases, 7 bases remained unmatched. The CDR3 covers 15 residues. DNA for the CDR3: TGTGCCAGCAGCTGGGCGGGACAGGGTATCTACGAGCAGTACTTC. Translation: CASSWAGQGIYEQYF.

The chain recombines TRBV4-1 with TRBJ2-1; possibly TRBD2 for D (5 bases). This CDR3 contains 13 residues. Germline values: CDR1 MGHRA, CDR2 YSYEKL. Trimming took 4 bases from V and 3 from J, leaving 7 bases between them. In nucleotides, the CDR3 is TGCGCCAGCAGCCCCGGGAACTACAATGAGCAGTTCTTC. It encodes CASSPGNYNEQFF.

This chain uses TRBV30 with TRBJ2-2, with a weak D call TRBD1 (5 bases). V gave up 0 bases and J gave up 6 bases, with 8 bases separating them. Germline CDR1 GTSNPN, CDR2 SVGIG (reference sequence). This CDR3 spans 13 amino acids. CDR3 DNA sequence: TGTGCCTGGAGTGTAGTAGGGGCCGGGGAGCTGTTTTTT. Its protein product is CAWSVVGAGELFF.

This clone was recorded once. The V gene is TRBV10-3, the J gene TRBJ2-3, with a weak D call TRBD2 (6 bases). This CDR3 region has 15 residues. The V gene lost 6 bases and the J gene lost 2 bases, with 15 bases spanning the gap. Germline values: CDR1 ENHRY, CDR2 SYGVKD. The CDR3 coding sequence is TGTGCCATCAGGGGGGACTCCGAGGCCACAGATACGCAGTATTTT. Translated, it gives CAIRGDSEATDTQYF.

This chain joins TRBV5-1 and TRBJ2-1; 8 bases are a match to TRBD1. CDR1 and CDR2 (germline): SGHRS, YFSETQ. This CDR3 is built from 15 residues. V was clipped by 3 bases and J by 6 bases; unmatched bases: 8. The CDR3: CASSSTGEGINEQFF. The CDR3 region has the DNA TGCGCCAGCAGCTCGACAGGGGAAGGTATCAATGAGCAGTTCTTC.

The CDR3 loop is CASSPRGFDSNQPQHF. CDR3 sequence (DNA): TGTGCCAGCTCACCCAGGGGGTTCGATAGCAATCAGCCCCAGCATTTT. The genes are TRBV18 and TRBJ1-5; 7 nucleotides align to TRBD1. The CDR3 covers 16 residues. Per germline, CDR1 KGHSH and CDR2 LQKENI. The J segment lost 0 bases and the V segment lost 3 bases, leaving 5 bases of the junction unmatched.

This CDR3 is CASSFEGAEQYF. The CDR3 bases are TGCGCCAGCAGCTTTGAGGGGGCCGAGCAGTACTTC. The chain employs TRBV5-1 and TRBJ2-7; TRBD1 matches at 7 bases. The CDR3 is 12 amino acids. CDR1 and CDR2 (germline): SGHRS, YFSETQ. With V trimmed by 2 bases and J by 6 bases, 2 bases remained unmatched.

The chain carries TRBV19 and TRBJ2-5; the D gene is possibly TRBD2 (6 bases). Germline V gene lookup returns CDR1 LNHDA and CDR2 SQIVND (reference sequence). V shed 7 bases and J shed 1 base, with 22 bases lying between them. CDR3 length: 17 residues. The DNA for the CDR3 is TGTGCCAGTATCGTTAGCGGAAGGCCGACCCCCCAAGAGACCCAGTACTTC. Translating it yields CASIVSGRPTPQETQYF.

The chain recombines TRBV5-1 with TRBJ2-2; D call uncertain. Germline V gene sequence: CDR1 SGHRS, CDR2 YFSETQ. Trimming pared 2 bases from V and 3 bases from J, leaving 14 bases between. The length of the CDR3 is 16 residues. The CDR3 DNA follows: TGCGCCAGCAGCTTCGACACCCCCTTGGACACCGGGGAGCTGTTTTTT. It specifies CASSFDTPLDTGELFF. The full variable domain, its missing parts supplied by reference TRBV5-1 and TRBJ2-2, is KAGVTQTPRYLIKTRGQQVTLSCSPISGHRSVSWYQQTPGQGLQFLFEYFSETQRNKGNFPGRFSGRQFSNSRSEMNVSTLELGDSALYLCASSFDTPLDTGELFFGEGSRLTVL.

In regard to this clone: At one of its ends the junction is not consistent with the germline gene, which may arise from a read error. This chain connects TRBV30 to TRBJ1-5, with D maybe TRBD1 (6 bases). Germline CDR1 and CDR2: GTSNPN and SVGIG (reference sequence). The CDR3 sequence is 16 residues long. This chain's CDR3 is CAWSPWGGRSDQPQHF. The CDR3 bases are TGTGCCTGGAGTCCCTGGGGGGGCCGTAGCGATCAGCCCCAGCATTTT.

J is TRBJ2-2 and V is TRBV10-3, with 8 nucleotides matching TRBD2. Germline V gene lookup returns CDR1 ENHRY and CDR2 SYGVKD. This CDR3 region has 15 residues. V lost 2 bases and J lost 5; bases outside the gene matches: 4. The DNA of the CDR3 is TGTGCCATCAGTGAGCCCGGGGGGGGGACCGGGGAGCTGTTTTTT. Its translation is CAISEPGGGTGELFF.

The V call is TRBV13, the J call TRBJ1-1; weak D call: TRBD1 (5 bases). With 5 bases removed from V and 3 bases from J, the gap between germline ends came to 16 bases. The germline V gene encodes CDR1 PRHDT and CDR2 FYEKMQ (reference sequence). The CDR3 length is 15 residues. CDR3 amino acids: CASSTPRDSHTEAFF. DNA for the CDR3: TGTGCCAGCAGCACTCCCCGGGACTCACACACTGAAGCTTTCTTT.

The V and J genes are TRBV25-1 and TRBJ1-2, with 7 nucleotides matching TRBD1. The germline V gene encodes CDR1 MGHDK and CDR2 SYGVNS. Unmatched junction bases numbered 10, after V lost 2 bases and J lost 4 bases. This CDR3 contains 16 residues. The CDR3 loop reads CASSERGKGQSYGYTF. The CDR3 DNA follows: TGTGCCAGCAGTGAAAGAGGGAAGGGACAGAGCTATGGCTACACCTTC.

The V and J genes are TRBV6-5 and TRBJ1-6; the D gene is possibly TRBD1 (6 bases). This CDR3 contains 16 residues. CDR1 MNHEY and CDR2 SVGAGI come from the germline V gene. With 1 base removed from V and 6 bases from J, the gap between germline ends came to 13 bases. CDR3 loop: CASSYWAGAPNSPLHF. CDR3 nucleotide sequence: TGTGCCAGCAGTTACTGGGCGGGGGCCCCTAATTCACCCCTCCACTTT.

The chain employs TRBV5-1 and TRBJ2-7, with D unclear. Trimming took 5 bases from V and 3 from J, leaving 9 bases between them. The length of the CDR3 is 12 residues. Germline CDR1 is SGHRS and CDR2 is YFSETQ. The CDR3 DNA reads TGCGCCAGCAGGGACGCCTTCTACGAGCAGTACTTC. This translates into CASRDAFYEQYF.

The CDR3: CASSDSRQGGETQYF. CDR3 sequence (DNA): TGTGCCAGCAGTGACTCGCGACAGGGAGGGGAGACCCAGTACTTC. This chain links TRBV6-1 with TRBJ2-5, with D perhaps given as TRBD1 or TRBD2 (7 bases each). Germline CDR1 is MNHNS and CDR2 is SASEGT. V gave up 3 bases and J gave up 5 bases, with 16 bases separating them. The CDR3 runs to 15 residues.

This clone has a handful of counts. The CDR3 here is CSVGLVNEDTQYF. CDR3 coding DNA: TGCAGCGTGGGACTAGTTAACGAAGATACGCAGTATTTT. The chain couples TRBV29-1 to TRBJ2-3; TRBD2 matches 8 bases. With 6 bases clipped from V and 5 bases from J, the junction kept 7 bases outside the gene matches. CDR3 length equals 13 residues. CDR1 SQVTM and CDR2 ANQGSEA come from the germline V gene.

The CDR3 coding sequence is TGTGCCAGCAGTGAATCCCTACGGCTTTCAGATACGCAGTATTTT. This codes for CASSESLRLSDTQYF. V and J are TRBV6-1 and TRBJ2-3; D remains ambiguous. The CDR3 covers 15 residues. CDR1 and CDR2 from the germline V gene are MNHNS and SASEGT. Trimming left V 2 bases short and J 4 bases short, with 13 bases between.

This clone was counted a single time. CDR3 sequence (DNA): TGTGCCAGCAGCTGGAGGGGCGCTAACTATGGCTACACCTTC. Its translation: CASSWRGANYGYTF. The rearrangement joins TRBV5-6 to TRBJ1-2; tentatively, D is TRBD1 (5 bases). The CDR3 has 14 residues. V gave up 3 bases and J gave up 0 bases, with 9 bases separating them. The germline CDR1 and CDR2 sequences are SGHDT and YYEEEE. Using reference TRBV5-6 and TRBJ1-2 for the parts outside the CDR3, the full variable domain is DAGVTQSPTHLIKTRGQQVTLRCSPKSGHDTVSWYQQALGQGPQFIFQYYEEEERQRGNFPDRFSGHQFPNYSSELNVNALLLGDSALYLCASSWRGANYGYTFGSGTRLTVV.

The rearrangement uses TRBV7-9 and TRBJ2-1; D is ambiguous. V gave up 0 bases and J gave up 5 bases, with 8 bases separating them. The CDR3 has 14 residues. CDR1 and CDR2 from the germline V gene are SEHNR and FQNEAQ (reference sequence). The DNA for the CDR3 is TGTGCCAGCAGCTTAGCCTGGCAGAACAATGAGCAGTTCTTC. Amino acids: CASSLAWQNNEQFF.

This chain uses TRBV5-6 with TRBJ1-2; perhaps TRBD1 as D (5 bases). The CDR3 has 13 amino acids. V was shortened by 1 base and J by 6 bases, with 10 bases between the two germline ends. Germline-derived CDR1 and CDR2 are SGHDT and YYEEEE. The CDR3 is CASSLRGGDGYTF. For the CDR3, the DNA is TGTGCCAGCAGCTTGAGGGGAGGCGATGGCTACACCTTC.

V gene TRBV27 combines with J gene TRBJ1-5; 7 bases fit TRBD1. This CDR3 is 14 amino acids long. V trimming: 3 bases; J trimming: 3 bases; junction bases outside the gene matches: 2. Germline V gene lookup returns CDR1 MNHEY and CDR2 SMNVEV (reference sequence). The CDR3 region has the DNA TGTGCCAGCAGTTTGACAGGGAACAATCAGCCCCAGCATTTT. Protein product: CASSLTGNNQPQHF.

The chain couples TRBV6-1 to TRBJ2-2; 10 nucleotides agree with TRBD1. This CDR3 has 15 residues. Germline CDR1 is MNHNS and CDR2 is SASEGT. The V segment lost 3 bases and the J segment 10 bases; nucleotides outside the gene matches: 8. CDR3 DNA: TGTGCCAGCAGTGAGAGGGACAGGGGTAATCAGGAGCTGTTTTTT. Translation gives CASSERDRGNQELFF.

The V gene is TRBV19, the J gene TRBJ1-5; TRBD1 matches 7 bases. J lost 3 bases, V lost 3 bases, and 8 bases had no gene match. Germline V gene lookup returns CDR1 LNHDA and CDR2 SQIVND (reference sequence). The CDR3 length is 16 residues. CDR3 sequence (DNA): TGTGCCAGTAGTATCCTATGGCAGGGGGACAATCAGCCCCAGCATTTT. Amino acids: CASSILWQGDNQPQHF.

The chain couples TRBV2 to TRBJ1-6; D is unclear. The CDR3 is 14 amino acids. V was trimmed by 7 bases and J by 7 bases, leaving 14 bases between them. Germline V gives CDR1 SNHLY, CDR2 FYNNEI. The CDR3 spells CASKVEQLNSPLHF. CDR3 coding DNA: TGTGCCAGCAAGGTTGAACAACTAAATTCACCCCTCCACTTT.

The chain carries TRBV7-3 and TRBJ1-1; possibly TRBD1 for D (5 bases). The CDR3 sequence is 15 residues long. Germline CDR1 reads SGHTA; CDR2 reads FQGTGA. Trimming took off 1 base at V and 1 base at J, with 10 bases between the two ends. The CDR3 DNA follows: TGTGCCAGCAGCTTAAAGGGGCAGGCGAACACTGAAGCTTTCTTT. Residues: CASSLKGQANTEAFF.

V and J are TRBV6-1 and TRBJ2-7, with no clear D. The CDR3 extends over 13 amino acids. Trimming took 7 bases from V and 2 from J, leaving 12 bases between them. Looked up from germline, CDR1 is MNHNS and CDR2 is SASEGT. DNA for the CDR3: TGTGCCAGCACTCTCCTCCCCACCTACGAGCAGTACTTC. It translates to CASTLLPTYEQYF.

This chain connects TRBV6-1 to TRBJ1-2; no reliable D call. Germline CDR1 reads MNHNS; CDR2 reads SASEGT. The ends were cut back, 5 bases at V and 8 bases at J, with 21 bases in the middle. CDR3 length: 15 amino acids. The CDR3 is CASSPDGPGNLGYTF. In DNA, the CDR3 is TGTGCCAGCAGTCCCGATGGGCCGGGTAATCTAGGCTACACCTTC.

V and J are TRBV29-1 and TRBJ2-2, with D tentatively TRBD1 (6 bases). The V end lost 2 bases, the J end lost 5 bases, and 18 bases lay between the germline ends. The CDR3 has 16 amino acids. From germline, CDR1 is SQVTM and CDR2 ANQGSEA. This chain's CDR3 is CSVELSGGARTGELFF. CDR3 sequence (DNA): TGCAGCGTTGAATTGTCTGGGGGCGCAAGAACCGGGGAGCTGTTTTTT.